The following is a T cell receptor (beta chain) sequence with its context. The source of the sample is a study of blood T cell repertoires in COVID-19. For the study at large: The study drew acute and convalescent COVID-19 samples from the United States, Italy and Spain. PBMCs, B-cell-depleted T cells, or T cells provided the cDNA or gDNA that made up the material.

With 0 bases removed from V and 1 base from J, the gap between germline ends came to 9 bases. CDR3 length: 15 residues. The V gene's germline CDR1 is SNHLY and CDR2 FYNNEI. Source study methods: From reference gene primer amplification, estimates of nucleated cell counts were derived. Assay used: immunoSEQ multiplex PCR; TCRdb lists only in-frame clones, some missing. D and trimming come from the DNA, and the V and J calls and clone size come from that table. There are around 80,000 clones in the sample; 85% to 90% occur only once, and approximately 8.1% lies in the top ten. V usage is TRBV2 and J usage is TRBJ1-1; D call uncertain. The material sequenced was peripheral blood. The source of this sequence is a man older than 75 with active or convalescent COVID-19. In DNA, the CDR3 is TGTGCCAGCAGTGAAGCGGGGAGACAGAACACTGAAGCTTTCTTT. This gives the protein CASSEAGRQNTEAFF.